The entry that follows covers one TCR beta chain sequence. This clone's antigen is unknown. Within one base of it there is no much larger clone, and no base qualities were kept. The immunoSEQ Assay was the method used to sequence TCRbeta CDR3 regions. After extraction, genomic DNA underwent amplification by bias-controlled multiplex PCR, followed by high-throughput sequencing. The paper's processing steps were these. Collapsing and filtering of sequences were performed to quantify the absolute abundance of each unique TCRbeta CDR3 region. T cell fraction was estimated by normalization of TCRbeta template counts to usable DNA, with usable DNA being measured through amplification of reference genes present in all nucleated cells. Repertoire TCRs were annotated as SARS-CoV-2-specific by exact matching of V gene, CDR3 amino acid sequence and J gene to a known reactive TCR set. The reference SARS-CoV-2 TCR set was derived from MIRA and filtered for enrichment in COVID-19-positive ImmuneCODE repertoires, a step that removed public or cross-reactive TCRs. Using the MIRA antigens, annotated TCRs were further analysed by specific ORF or by position within an ORF. Breadth was defined as the number of annotated unique rearrangements divided by the total number of unique productive rearrangements, and depth was defined as the summed frequency of the annotated unique rearrangements. Two-sided Wilcoxon rank-sum tests were applied when comparing TCR breadth between groups. TCRdb holds this immuneACCESS table with in-frame rearrangements only. Some clones are missing; in checked studies, unresolved V genes explain under half, and the rest has no known cause. The DNA was the basis for D and trimming; V, J and clone size are from that table. The sample table lists 300,000 to 400,000 clones, about 91% of them with a count of one. Of the sample, 3.9% falls within the top ten clones.

The time point label on this specimen signifies: individuals recovered from natural SARS-CoV-2 infection. The sample belongs to a study of Ad26.COV2.S vaccination and SARS-CoV-2 variants (dated by TCRdb to about 2021). General notes on the study: Sequencing of the TCRbeta repertoire served to evaluate the specificity and breadth of SARS-CoV-2-reactive T cell receptors following Ad26.COV2.S vaccination. The TCR-sequenced set comprised roughly 30 samples: around 20 Ad26.COV2.S vaccine recipients, 5 placebo recipients and 8 SARS-CoV-2 convalescent individuals.

Measured from the cysteine to the phenylalanine, the CDR3 is 16 residues long. CDR3 DNA is the only sequence kept; it has 48 bases, read in frame from the first base. The germline V gene encodes CDR1 SGHAT and CDR2 FQNNGV. V has 3 bases trimmed and J has 4 bases trimmed; junction bases matching no gene number 9. The research as a whole found: Compared with placebo recipients, Ad26.COV2.S recipients showed higher spike-specific TCR breadth (P = 0.0014). Vaccine and placebo recipients had comparable non-spike TCR breadth, which fits with the vaccine containing only spike. The authors noted that total T cell responses may have been underestimated by the TCR breadth and depth analyses. After vaccination, substantial breadth of spike-specific CD8+ and CD4+ T cell responses was reported.

The sample consisted of peripheral blood, taken after recovery from COVID-19. The sequence was collected from a human donor who had recovered from COVID-19. The rearrangement combines TRBV11-2 with TRBJ2-3; TRBD2 fits 8 bases in the junction. The bases are TGTGCCAGCAGCTTGGAGCTAGCGGGTTGGCCAGATACGCAGTATTTT. The resulting protein is CASSLELAGWPDTQYF. Outside the CDR3, residues come from the reference TRBV11-2 and TRBJ2-3 proteins, so the full variable domain is: EAGVAQSPRYKIIEKRQSVAFWCNPISGHATLYWYQQILGQGPKLLIQFQNNGVVDDSQLPKDRFSAERLKGVDSTLKIQPAKLEDSAVYLCASSLELAGWPDTQYFGPGTRLTVL.